These 24 T cell receptor beta chains came from one sample sequenced in a study of control samples from healthy donors and cancer patients. Profiling relied on immunoSEQ multiplex PCR, and the TCRdb table lists in-frame clones only, not all of them. The profile shows about 140,000 clones, about 90% of them singletons. The sample consisted of blood. Receptor source: a young man in good health.

The gene calls are TRBV2 and TRBJ2-2; 8 bases are a match to TRBD2. This CDR3 has 15 residues. V was clipped by 2 bases and J by 1 base; unmatched bases: 0. Germline V gives CDR1 SNHLY, CDR2 FYNNEI. The CDR3 sequence: CASSELAGNTGELFF. The CDR3 DNA sequence: TGTGCCAGCAGTGAACTAGCGGGGAACACCGGGGAGCTGTTTTTT.

V is TRBV4-1 and J is TRBJ2-7; TRBD1 matches at 8 bases. CDR1 is MGHRA, CDR2 YSYEKL, per germline. J was trimmed by 0 bases and V by 0 bases; bases with no gene match: 4. The CDR3 runs 16 residues. CDR3 sequence (DNA): TGCGCCAGCAGCCAAGAGGACAGGGCGAGCTCCTACGAGCAGTACTTC. Translated: CASSQEDRASSYEQYF.

The V gene is TRBV5-5, the J gene TRBJ2-7; 7 positions match TRBD2. Germline V gene data show CDR1 as SGHKS and CDR2 as YYEKEE (reference sequence). The CDR3 is made up of 15 amino acids. With V trimmed by 1 base and J by 0 bases, 4 bases remained unmatched. CDR3 sequence: CASSLSSGSSYEQYF. In nucleotides, the CDR3 is TGTGCCAGCAGCTTGTCTAGCGGTAGCTCCTACGAGCAGTACTTC.

The genes are TRBV27 and TRBJ1-2, with D tentatively TRBD1 (5 bases). Looked up from germline, CDR1 is MNHEY and CDR2 is SMNVEV (reference sequence). Trimming cost V 2 bases and J 10 bases, with 14 bases left between them. The CDR3 is made up of 13 amino acids. CDR3 sequence: CASSLGGNQAYTF. CDR3 in DNA: TGTGCCAGCAGTTTAGGGGGGAACCAAGCCTACACCTTC.

The chain combines TRBV5-5 with TRBJ2-3; D unclear. The CDR3 covers 17 residues. Trimming shortened V by 0 bases and J by 4 bases, and 18 bases separated the two germline ends. Germline CDR1 reads SGHKS; CDR2 reads YYEKEE (reference sequence). CDR3 loop: CASSLAVWGFGPDTQYF. CDR3 nucleotide sequence: TGTGCCAGCAGCTTGGCAGTCTGGGGATTCGGCCCAGATACGCAGTATTTT.

The chain joins TRBV2 to TRBJ2-7; possibly TRBD1 or TRBD2 for D (5 bases each). Germline V gene data show CDR1 as SNHLY and CDR2 as FYNNEI. V shed 2 bases and J shed 5 bases, with 13 bases lying between them. This CDR3 has 14 residues. DNA for the CDR3: TGTGCCAGCAGTGAACCGTCCGGGACCCACGAGCAGTACTTC. As protein: CASSEPSGTHEQYF.

This chain joins TRBV19 and TRBJ2-2, with TRBD1 as a possible D gene (5 bases). Germline loops: CDR1 LNHDA, CDR2 SQIVND (reference sequence). V gave up 3 bases and J gave up 4 bases, with 15 bases separating them. This CDR3 has 16 residues. The CDR3 loop reads CASSIPQGVGTGELFF. CDR3 bases: TGTGCCAGTAGTATTCCCCAGGGCGTGGGCACCGGGGAGCTGTTTTTT.

J is TRBJ2-5 and V is TRBV27; 8 bases fit TRBD1. The CDR3 covers 14 residues. With V trimmed by 2 bases and J by 4 bases, 3 bases remained unmatched. Germline V gives CDR1 MNHEY, CDR2 SMNVEV (reference sequence). The CDR3 coding sequence is TGTGCCAGCAGTTTAAGGACAGGGATAGAGACCCAGTACTTC. Its translation: CASSLRTGIETQYF.

CDR3 bases: TGTGCCAGCAGCCCATACACCGGGGATCTCACCGGGGAGCTGTTTTTT. Its translation: CASSPYTGDLTGELFF. The chain recombines TRBV7-6 with TRBJ2-2, with a tentative D call TRBD2 (5 bases). The germline V and J ends were trimmed by 5 bases and 4 bases, with 17 bases remaining between them. CDR3 size: 16 residues. Germline-derived CDR1 and CDR2 are SGHVS and FNYEAQ. The variable domain in full, with the rest retrieved from reference TRBV7-6 and TRBJ2-2, is GAGVSQSPRYKVTKRGQDVALRCDPISGHVSLYWYRQALGQGPEFLTYFNYEAQQDKSGLPNDRFSAERPEGSISTLTIQRTEQRDSAMYRCASSPYTGDLTGELFFGEGSRLTVL.

This clone was seen more than once but under ten times. In DNA, the CDR3 is TGTGCCAGCAGCTTAGGAGGGGGAAAAGATACGCAGTATTTT. This encodes CASSLGGGKDTQYF. This chain connects TRBV11-2 to TRBJ2-3, with TRBD1 as a possible D gene (6 bases). Germline V lookup: CDR1 SGHAT, CDR2 FQNNGV. This CDR3 comprises 14 residues. V shed 1 base and J shed 5 bases, with 10 bases lying between them.

This chain links TRBV15 with TRBJ1-5, with a tentative D call TRBD1 (5 bases). This CDR3 comprises 15 residues. The germline CDR1 and CDR2 sequences are LNHNV and YYDKDF (reference sequence). V shed 0 bases and J shed 7 bases, with 13 bases lying between them. CDR3 residues: CATSRDWGVGQPQHF. The CDR3 bases are TGTGCCACCAGCAGAGATTGGGGGGTAGGACAGCCCCAGCATTTT.

The rearrangement uses TRBV11-2 and TRBJ2-5, with D possibly being TRBD1 (5 bases). The CDR3 loop spans 13 amino acids. Germline loops: CDR1 SGHAT, CDR2 FQNNGV. V gave up 7 bases and J gave up 3 bases, with 12 bases separating them. The CDR3 spells CASTTGWEETQYF. CDR3 nucleotide sequence: TGTGCCAGCACCACAGGATGGGAAGAGACCCAGTACTTC.

As to this clone: This may be a read error, as it is one base from a much larger clone. The J gene is TRBJ2-7, the V gene TRBV2; unclear D gene. The CDR3 has 11 amino acids. The ends were cut back, 3 bases at V and 2 bases at J, with 2 bases in the middle. Germline CDR1 and CDR2: SNHLY and FYNNEI. The CDR3 protein is CASSDPYEQYF. Here the CDR3 DNA reads TGTGCCAGCAGTGATCCCTACGAGCAGTACTTC.

CDR3: CASSRLAAPGGTDTQYF. The CDR3 nucleotides read TGTGCCAGCAGTAGACTAGCGGCCCCCGGAGGGACAGATACGCAGTATTTT. The J gene is TRBJ2-3, the V gene TRBV9, with 9 bases aligning to TRBD2. V lost 5 bases, J lost 3 bases, and 13 bases stayed unmatched. The CDR3 runs 17 residues. Looked up from germline, CDR1 is SGDLS and CDR2 is YYNGEE.

The chain combines TRBV5-6 with TRBJ2-7; tentative D call: TRBD1 (7 bases). V was pared by 4 bases and J by 3 bases, with 14 bases between. Germline V gene sequence: CDR1 SGHDT, CDR2 YYEEEE. This CDR3 region has 14 residues. The CDR3 DNA reads as TGTGCCAGCAGCCCGGGGGACAGCCACTACGAGCAGTACTTC. Translated, it gives CASSPGDSHYEQYF. The variable domain in full, with the rest retrieved from reference TRBV5-6 and TRBJ2-7, is DAGVTQSPTHLIKTRGQQVTLRCSPKSGHDTVSWYQQALGQGPQFIFQYYEEEERQRGNFPDRFSGHQFPNYSSELNVNALLLGDSALYLCASSPGDSHYEQYFGPGTRLTVT.

The V gene is TRBV24-1, the J gene TRBJ2-7; D is unresolved. The CDR3 length is 13 residues. Germline CDR1 is KGHDR and CDR2 is SFDVKD. V lost 4 bases and J lost 2, with 8 bases in between. CDR3 sequence: CATSDGETYEQYF. The CDR3 nucleotides are TGTGCCACCAGTGACGGCGAAACCTACGAGCAGTACTTC.

CDR3 protein: CASSETGNTEAFF. The CDR3 bases are TGTGCCAGCAGTGAAACGGGGAACACTGAAGCTTTCTTT. The chain uses TRBV2 and TRBJ1-1; D uncertain. CDR1 is SNHLY, CDR2 FYNNEI, per germline. V was trimmed by 2 bases and J by 1 base, leaving 5 bases between them. CDR3 size: 13 residues.

In regard to this clone: The sample carries other DNA sequences with the same CDR3. The chain has TRBV12-3 or TRBV12-4 and TRBJ2-3; D call uncertain. CDR3 length: 13 amino acids. Trimming took off 5 bases at V and 0 bases at J, with 6 bases between the two ends. In DNA form, the CDR3 reads TGTGCCAGCAGTCTTTCTAGCACAGATACGCAGTATTTT. Amino acid sequence: CASSLSSTDTQYF.

This chain links TRBV7-2 with TRBJ2-7; possibly TRBD1 for D (6 bases). V lost 3 bases and J lost 5, with 11 bases in between. Per the germline V gene, CDR1 is SGHTA and CDR2 is FQGNSA. CDR3 length: 13 amino acids. DNA of the CDR3: TGTGCCAGCAGCTTGAACAGGGTACACGAGCAGTACTTC. This encodes CASSLNRVHEQYF.

V usage is TRBV18 and J usage is TRBJ2-1; TRBD2 matches 8 bases. V lost 5 bases to trimming and J lost 10 bases; unmatched junction nucleotides: 16. Germline V lookup: CDR1 KGHSH, CDR2 LQKENI. The length of the CDR3 is 16 residues. CDR3 sequence reads: CASSSSVAAGVREQFF. The CDR3 region has the DNA TGTGCCAGCTCATCCTCCGTTGCAGCGGGGGTGCGGGAGCAGTTCTTC.

The rearrangement uses TRBV2 and TRBJ2-3; D might be TRBD2 (6 bases). V was cut by 7 bases and J by 4 bases, with 12 bases left in between. The germline gives CDR1 SNHLY, CDR2 FYNNEI. CDR3 length: 13 residues. The CDR3 region is CASMRLGPDTQYF. As DNA, the CDR3 is TGTGCCAGCATGAGACTAGGACCAGATACGCAGTATTTT.

The chain recombines TRBV21-1 with TRBJ2-7. TRBV21-1 is a known pseudogene. The CDR3 is made up of 17 amino acids. This CDR3 is CASSCKSPDSGTYEQYF. CDR3 in DNA: TGTGCCAGCAGCTGCAAAAGTCCGGATTCCGGTACCTACGAGCAGTACTTC.

This chain joins TRBV5-1 and TRBJ1-1; TRBD1 matches at 7 bases. Germline V lookup: CDR1 SGHRS, CDR2 YFSETQ. Trimming at V came to 5 bases and at J to 3 bases, leaving 19 bases not matched to a gene. This CDR3 is 18 amino acids long. CDR3 DNA: TGCGCCAGCAGTAGGTCACCGACAGGGCAGATCGTGGACACTGAAGCTTTCTTT. It encodes CASSRSPTGQIVDTEAFF. Using reference TRBV5-1 and TRBJ1-1 for the parts outside the CDR3, the full variable domain is KAGVTQTPRYLIKTRGQQVTLSCSPISGHRSVSWYQQTPGQGLQFLFEYFSETQRNKGNFPGRFSGRQFSNSRSEMNVSTLELGDSALYLCASSRSPTGQIVDTEAFFGQGTRLTVV.

V usage is TRBV7-7 and J usage is TRBJ1-1; D gene ambiguous. Germline CDR1 and CDR2: SSHAT and FNYEAQ (reference sequence). V dropped 5 bases and J dropped 3 bases, with 13 bases sitting between them. The CDR3 loop spans 14 amino acids. DNA of the CDR3: TGTGCCAGCAGCCCAGTGTCCACAGACACTGAAGCTTTCTTT. Its translation is CASSPVSTDTEAFF.